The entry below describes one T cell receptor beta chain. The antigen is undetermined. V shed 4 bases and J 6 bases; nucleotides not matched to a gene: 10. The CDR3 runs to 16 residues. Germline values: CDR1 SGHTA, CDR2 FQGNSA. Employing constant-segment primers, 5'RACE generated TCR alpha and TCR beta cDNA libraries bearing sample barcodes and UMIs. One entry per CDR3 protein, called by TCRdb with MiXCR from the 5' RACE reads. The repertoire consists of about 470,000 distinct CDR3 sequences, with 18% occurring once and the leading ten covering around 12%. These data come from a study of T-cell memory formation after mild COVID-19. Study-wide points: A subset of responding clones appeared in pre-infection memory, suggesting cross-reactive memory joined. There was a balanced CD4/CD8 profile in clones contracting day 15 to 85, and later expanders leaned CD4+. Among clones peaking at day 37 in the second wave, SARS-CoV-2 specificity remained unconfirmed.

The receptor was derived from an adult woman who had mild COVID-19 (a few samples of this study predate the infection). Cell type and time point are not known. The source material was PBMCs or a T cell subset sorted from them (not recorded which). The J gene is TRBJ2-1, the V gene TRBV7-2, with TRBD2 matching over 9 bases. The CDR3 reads CASSSRAGTSRNEQFF. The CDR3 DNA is TGTGCCAGCAGCTCTCGAGCCGGGACTAGCCGCAATGAGCAGTTCTTC.